Listed below are T cell receptor beta chains from one sample, sequenced in a study of T-cell memory formation after mild COVID-19. TCRdb reanalysed the 5' RACE reads using MiXCR and keeps one entry per CDR3 protein. The sample holds hundreds of thousands of distinct CDR3 sequences, about a sixth seen once. The sequencing sample was made of PBMCs or a T cell subset sorted from them (not recorded which). The receptors were sampled from a man younger than 35 who had mild COVID-19 (a few samples of this study predate the infection). Cell type and time point are not known. CDR3s include the opening cysteine and the closing phenylalanine or tryptophan. The order of the fields is V gene, clone size, J gene, D gene, CDR3 protein, CDR3 DNA. D genes are given only for firm matches. The size of a clone is reported for some rows only, either as once, few or many, or as a class for expanded clones.

V: TRBV2; size: NA; J: TRBJ2-5; D: NA; CDR3: CASKGEAETQYF; DNA: TGTGCCAGCAAGGGCGAGGCGGAGACCCAGTACTTC
V: TRBV20-1; size: few; J: TRBJ1-1; D: TRBD1; CDR3: CSAVPGTVNTEAFF; DNA: TGCAGTGCCGTTCCCGGGACAGTGAACACTGAAGCTTTCTTT
V: TRBV5-1; size: NA; J: TRBJ1-2; D: NA; CDR3: CASSMASRRGYGYTF; DNA: TGCGCCAGCAGCATGGCCTCCAGGAGAGGCTATGGCTACACCTTC
V: TRBV12-3/TRBV12-4; size: few; J: TRBJ1-5; D: TRBD1; CDR3: CASSTTTGEGPQHF; DNA: TGTGCCAGCAGTACTACTACAGGGGAAGGGCCCCAGCATTTT
V: TRBV6-5; size: NA; J: TRBJ2-7; D: NA; CDR3: CASSYSAYYEQYF; DNA: TGTGCCAGCAGTTACTCGGCCTACTACGAGCAGTACTTC
V: TRBV9; size: few; J: TRBJ2-2; D: NA; CDR3: CASSVEMGTGELFF; DNA: TGTGCCAGCAGCGTAGAGATGGGCACCGGGGAGCTGTTTTTT
V: TRBV2; size: NA; J: TRBJ2-1; D: NA; CDR3: CASGPVVGSSYNEQFF; DNA: TGTGCCAGCGGGCCGGTGGTGGGGAGCTCCTACAATGAGCAGTTCTTC
V: TRBV5-1; size: few; J: TRBJ2-4; D: NA; CDR3: CASSSPGDIQYF; DNA: TGCGCCAGCAGCTCCCCGGGGGACATTCAGTACTTC
V: TRBV12-3/TRBV12-4; size: few; J: TRBJ2-7; D: TRBD2; CDR3: CASSETSVPYEQYF; DNA: TGTGCCAGCAGTGAGACTAGCGTACCCTACGAGCAGTACTTC
V: TRBV7-8; size: many; J: TRBJ2-1; D: NA; CDR3: CASSSQGFDNEQFF; DNA: TGTGCCAGCAGCTCACAGGGTTTCGACAATGAGCAGTTCTTC
V: TRBV10-3; size: NA; J: TRBJ2-7; D: NA; CDR3: CAISDSQGHYEQYF; DNA: TGTGCCATCAGTGATTCCCAGGGCCACTACGAGCAGTACTTC
V: TRBV9; size: few; J: TRBJ1-6; D: NA; CDR3: CASSVEAWDSPLHF; DNA: TGTGCCAGCAGCGTAGAGGCTTGGGATTCACCCCTCCACTTT
V: TRBV12-3/TRBV12-4; size: NA; J: TRBJ1-3; D: NA; CDR3: CASRGEGTFGGNTIYF; DNA: TGTGCCAGCAGAGGGGAGGGGACCTTTGGTGGAAACACCATATATTTT
V: TRBV3-1; size: NA; J: TRBJ2-5; D: NA; CDR3: CASSHSETQYF; DNA: TGTGCCAGCAGCCATTCGGAGACCCAGTACTTC
V: TRBV7-2; size: NA; J: TRBJ2-7; D: NA; CDR3: CASSLTDPEQYF; DNA: TGTGCCAGCAGCTTGACCGATCCCGAGCAGTACTTC
V: TRBV7-2; size: few; J: TRBJ2-3; D: NA; CDR3: CAGFLGDTQYF; DNA: TGTGCCGGGTTTCTCGGTGATACGCAGTATTTT
V: TRBV20-1; size: few; J: TRBJ1-5; D: NA; CDR3: CSASRAKYNQPQHF; DNA: TGCAGTGCTTCCCGAGCCAAATACAATCAGCCCCAGCATTTT
V: TRBV20-1; size: NA; J: TRBJ2-5; D: TRBD2; CDR3: CSATGTSGDTTQYF; DNA: TGCAGTGCTACCGGGACTAGCGGGGATACGACCCAGTACTTC
V: TRBV6-5; size: NA; J: TRBJ2-7; D: TRBD1; CDR3: CASSYPGQGAYEQYF; DNA: TGTGCCAGCAGTTACCCAGGGCAGGGGGCCTACGAGCAGTACTTC
V: TRBV4-1; size: few; J: TRBJ2-2; D: NA; CDR3: CASSQGEGTGELFF; DNA: TGCGCCAGCAGCCAAGGCGAGGGGACCGGGGAGCTGTTTTTT
V: TRBV9; size: NA; J: TRBJ1-6; D: NA; CDR3: CASSVDGRALSPLHF; DNA: TGTGCCAGCAGCGTAGATGGCAGGGCCCTATCACCCCTCCACTTT
V: TRBV5-1; size: NA; J: TRBJ1-1; D: TRBD1; CDR3: CASSMGDRQTEAFF; DNA: TGCGCCAGCAGCATGGGGGACAGGCAGACTGAAGCTTTCTTT
V: TRBV19; size: NA; J: TRBJ2-4; D: NA; CDR3: CASSIESQGGIQYF; DNA: TGTGCCAGTAGTATAGAGTCCCAGGGTGGCATTCAGTACTTC
V: TRBV20-1; size: few; J: TRBJ2-3; D: NA; CDR3: CSASEAGGTDTQYF; DNA: TGCAGTGCTAGCGAGGCCGGAGGCACAGATACGCAGTATTTT
V: TRBV5-6; size: few; J: TRBJ2-7; D: NA; CDR3: CASSLIFNSYEQYF; DNA: TGTGCCAGCAGCTTGATATTCAACTCCTACGAGCAGTACTTC
V: TRBV15; size: few; J: TRBJ1-5; D: NA; CDR3: CATSRGVMEDRPQHF; DNA: TGTGCCACCAGCAGAGGTGTCATGGAGGATAGGCCCCAGCATTTT
V: TRBV6-5; size: NA; J: TRBJ1-2; D: NA; CDR3: CASSWDNENYGYTF; DNA: TGTGCCAGCAGTTGGGACAACGAAAACTATGGCTACACCTTC
V: TRBV20-1; size: few; J: TRBJ2-1; D: NA; CDR3: CSARDRRGAGNEQFF; DNA: TGCAGTGCTAGAGATCGGCGGGGAGCAGGGAATGAGCAGTTCTTC
V: TRBV12-3/TRBV12-4; size: few; J: TRBJ2-6; D: NA; CDR3: CASSFSGPGANVLTF; DNA: TGTGCCAGCAGTTTCTCGGGACCTGGGGCCAACGTCCTGACTTTC
V: TRBV7-2; size: many; J: TRBJ1-3; D: NA; CDR3: CASRLRPPGMSSGNTIYF; DNA: TGTGCCAGCAGGCTTCGACCCCCCGGGATGAGCTCTGGAAACACCATATATTTT
V: TRBV6-6; size: few; J: TRBJ2-5; D: NA; CDR3: CASSITNREETQYF; DNA: TGTGCCAGCAGTATAACCAACAGGGAAGAGACCCAGTACTTC
V: TRBV5-6; size: NA; J: TRBJ1-2; D: TRBD1; CDR3: CASSLGDRRGSYGYTF; DNA: TGTGCCAGCAGCTTGGGGGACAGGAGAGGGTCCTATGGCTACACCTTC
V: TRBV7-2; size: few; J: TRBJ1-1; D: NA; CDR3: CASSLDFWATEAFF; DNA: TGTGCCAGCAGCTTAGATTTCTGGGCCACTGAAGCTTTCTTT
V: TRBV20-1; size: few; J: TRBJ2-5; D: NA; CDR3: CSAVEDQYQETQYF; DNA: TGCAGTGCGGTAGAGGACCAGTACCAAGAGACCCAGTACTTC
V: TRBV7-9; size: few; J: TRBJ1-2; D: TRBD1; CDR3: CASSLDRHVGYTF; DNA: TGTGCCAGCAGCCTGGACAGGCATGTTGGCTACACCTTC
V: TRBV7-8; size: few; J: TRBJ2-3; D: TRBD2; CDR3: CASSSPGDGLGADTQYF; DNA: TGTGCCAGCAGCTCCCCTGGTGACGGACTAGGGGCGGATACGCAGTATTTT
V: TRBV7-3; size: NA; J: TRBJ2-3; D: TRBD1; CDR3: CASSSGTGGDTQYF; DNA: TGTGCCAGCAGCTCCGGGACAGGGGGGGATACGCAGTATTTT
V: TRBV20-1; size: NA; J: TRBJ2-7; D: NA; CDR3: CSARDPGREQYF; DNA: TGCAGTGCTAGAGATCCGGGGCGGGAGCAGTACTTC
V: TRBV5-1; size: NA; J: TRBJ1-4; D: NA; CDR3: CASSLGGVVEKLFF; DNA: TGCGCCAGCAGCTTGGGAGGGGTCGTTGAAAAACTGTTTTTT
V: TRBV6-6; size: NA; J: TRBJ1-5; D: TRBD1; CDR3: CASSWDRGRGNQPQHF; DNA: TGTGCCAGCAGTTGGGACAGGGGGCGCGGCAATCAGCCCCAGCATTTT
V: TRBV20-1; size: NA; J: TRBJ1-4; D: NA; CDR3: CSARDNLAGEKLFF; DNA: TGCAGTGCTAGAGATAATTTAGCGGGCGAAAAACTGTTTTTT
V: TRBV5-6; size: medium-sized; J: TRBJ2-3; D: NA; CDR3: CASSLTDGNRVDTQYF; DNA: TGTGCCAGCAGCTTGACGGACGGGAACCGAGTAGATACGCAGTATTTT
V: TRBV5-1; size: few; J: TRBJ1-2; D: NA; CDR3: CASSSGPSSASGYTF; DNA: TGCGCCAGCAGCTCCGGACCTTCCTCCGCCTCTGGCTACACCTTC
V: TRBV5-4; size: NA; J: TRBJ2-1; D: TRBD1; CDR3: CASSLTGAHYNEQFF; DNA: TGTGCCAGCAGCTTAACAGGGGCCCATTACAATGAGCAGTTCTTC
V: TRBV5-1; size: NA; J: TRBJ1-1; D: NA; CDR3: CASSLGGTWSYTEAFF; DNA: TGCGCCAGCAGCTTAGGTGGGACATGGTCGTACACTGAAGCTTTCTTT
V: TRBV7-3; size: NA; J: TRBJ2-2; D: NA; CDR3: CASSFGNQGTGELFF; DNA: TGTGCCAGCAGCTTCGGGAATCAAGGGACTGGGGAGCTGTTTTTT
V: TRBV19; size: NA; J: TRBJ2-1; D: TRBD2; CDR3: CASSIVFRTSGGYNEQFF; DNA: TGTGCCAGTAGTATAGTATTCCGGACTAGCGGGGGGTACAATGAGCAGTTCTTC
V: TRBV5-5; size: once; J: TRBJ2-7; D: TRBD2; CDR3: CASRPDLAGSYEQYF; DNA: TGTGCCAGCAGACCCGACCTAGCGGGGTCCTACGAGCAGTACTTC
V: TRBV20-1; size: NA; J: TRBJ2-5; D: TRBD2; CDR3: CSASIASGGQETQYF; DNA: TGCAGTGCTAGCATCGCTAGCGGGGGCCAAGAGACCCAGTACTTC
V: TRBV5-1; size: many; J: TRBJ2-4; D: TRBD1; CDR3: CASRRGLAKNIQYF; DNA: TGCGCCAGCAGAAGGGGGCTAGCCAAAAACATTCAGTACTTC
V: TRBV30; size: few; J: TRBJ2-3; D: TRBD1; CDR3: CAWSVTGGETDTQYF; DNA: TGTGCCTGGAGTGTAACAGGGGGAGAAACAGATACGCAGTATTTT
V: TRBV11-2; size: few; J: TRBJ2-5; D: TRBD2; CDR3: CASSSRLAGGPETQYF; DNA: TGTGCCAGCAGCTCAAGACTAGCGGGGGGGCCAGAGACCCAGTACTTC
V: TRBV19; size: NA; J: TRBJ1-4; D: NA; CDR3: CARTPPLWSTNEKLFF; DNA: TGTGCCAGAACTCCGCCCCTATGGTCAACTAATGAAAAACTGTTTTTT
V: TRBV7-3; size: many; J: TRBJ1-2; D: TRBD1; CDR3: CASSRGTAYGYTF; DNA: TGTGCCAGCAGCCGAGGGACAGCTTATGGCTACACCTTC
V: TRBV6-2/TRBV6-3; size: few; J: TRBJ1-6; D: NA; CDR3: CASSEKQGRTSPLHF; DNA: TGTGCCAGCAGTGAAAAACAGGGTAGGACTTCACCCCTCCACTTT
V: TRBV7-2; size: few; J: TRBJ1-4; D: NA; CDR3: CASSTYRDEKLFF; DNA: TGTGCCAGCAGCACCTACAGGGATGAAAAACTGTTTTTT
V: TRBV5-1; size: many; J: TRBJ1-2; D: NA; CDR3: CASSLTEANYGYTF; DNA: TGCGCCAGCAGCTTAACAGAAGCTAACTATGGCTACACCTTC
V: TRBV2; size: NA; J: TRBJ2-7; D: NA; CDR3: CASRIPLGEQYF; DNA: TGTGCCAGCAGGATCCCATTAGGCGAGCAGTACTTC
V: TRBV14; size: few; J: TRBJ2-7; D: NA; CDR3: CASSQRHVGTYEQYF; DNA: TGTGCCAGCAGCCAACGACACGTAGGAACCTACGAGCAGTACTTC